Below are 12 T cell receptor beta chains sequenced from a single sample in a study of T cell repertoires in cytomegalovirus infection. TCRdb itself ran the reads through MiXCR, one entry per CDR3 protein. Among about 440,000 distinct CDR3 sequences listed, 31% were seen once. Input material: PBMCs. These receptors all stem from a human donor in good health (CMV status not recorded). Some clones in this sample may be carry-over from other donors' samples.

This clonotype was recorded at least ten times. The chain recombines TRBV7-2 with TRBJ1-3; TRBD1 agrees at 7 bases. The germline CDR1 and CDR2 sequences are SGHTA and FQGNSA. This CDR3 region has 16 residues. J gave up 0 bases and V 1 base, and 3 bases lay outside the gene matches. DNA for the CDR3: TGTGCCAGCAGCTTAGTGTCAGGGGGCTCTGGAAACACCATATATTTT. It specifies CASSLVSGGSGNTIYF.

This clonotype was seen many times. The chain links TRBV7-2 to TRBJ1-2; D might be TRBD1 (5 bases). The CDR3 spans 13 residues. Germline CDR1 SGHTA, CDR2 FQGNSA. The CDR3 loop reads CASEGQGLYGYTF. The DNA of the CDR3 is TGTGCTAGCGAGGGTCAGGGATTATATGGCTACACCTTC.

About this clonotype itself: A read error may produce the germline difference seen at one junction end. The chain uses TRBV20-1 and TRBJ2-3; D is unclear. There are 15 residues in the CDR3. Looked up from germline, CDR1 is DFQATT and CDR2 is SNEGSKA (reference sequence). The CDR3 coding sequence is TGCAGTGCTATCCAGCCTCGGATCCTCACAGATACGCCGTATTTT. This sequence encodes CSAIQPRILTDTPYF.

Remarks on this clonotype: The junction and the germline gene differ at one end; a read error may be behind it. This chain links TRBV6-5 with TRBJ2-7; D is undetermined. CDR1 and CDR2 (germline): MNHEY, SVGAGI. This CDR3 is built from 12 residues. The CDR3 bases are TGTGCAAGCAGTGACCCTCACTACGAGCAGTACTTC. It encodes CASSDPHYEQYF.

The chain recombines TRBV18 with TRBJ1-4; maybe TRBD1 (5 bases). Germline V gene data show CDR1 as KGHSH and CDR2 as LQKENI. This CDR3 has 14 residues. The V gene lost 1 base and the J gene lost 6 bases, with 9 bases spanning the gap. CDR3 in amino acids: CASSPRQSDEKLFF. The DNA for the CDR3 is TGTGCCAGCTCACCACGACAGTCGGATGAAAAACTGTTTTTT.

The rearrangement joins TRBV4-1 to TRBJ2-7; D might be TRBD1 (6 bases). V dropped 1 base and J dropped 3 bases, with 16 bases sitting between them. This CDR3 is 16 amino acids long. Germline lookup yields CDR1 MGHRA and CDR2 YSYEKL. CDR3 sequence (DNA): TGCGCCAGCAGCCAAGGTATTTGGACAGTGGTCTACGAGCAGTACTTC. This translates into CASSQGIWTVVYEQYF.

The chain carries TRBV11-2 and TRBJ1-2; D gene unclear. CDR3 length equals 15 residues. With 6 bases removed from V and 1 base from J, the gap between germline ends came to 15 bases. Germline loops: CDR1 SGHAT, CDR2 FQNNGV. This CDR3 reads CASSVHRARNYGYTF. The DNA for the CDR3 is TGTGCCAGCAGTGTCCACCGTGCGCGTAACTATGGCTACACCTTC.

The chain combines TRBV5-4 with TRBJ2-1; 7 bases match TRBD1. Germline trimming cut 4 bases from V and 3 bases from J; bases unmatched to any gene: 4. There are 14 residues in the CDR3. In germline, CDR1 is SGHNT, CDR2 YYREEE (reference sequence). CDR3 DNA: TGTGCCAGCAGCGACAGGGTAAACTACAATGAGCAGTTCTTC. Translating it yields CASSDRVNYNEQFF.

V and J are TRBV11-2 and TRBJ2-1, with D maybe TRBD1 (7 bases). Trimming left V 7 bases short and J 7 bases short, with 20 bases between. The CDR3 is 15 amino acids. Germline-derived CDR1 and CDR2 are SGHAT and FQNNGV. DNA for the CDR3: TGTGCCAGCAATAAACGGAGCGCAGGGGGGAATGAGCAGTTCTTC. Translated: CASNKRSAGGNEQFF.

The rearrangement links TRBV11-2 to TRBJ1-6; perhaps TRBD1 as D (5 bases). Germline V gene sequence: CDR1 SGHAT, CDR2 FQNNGV. V was trimmed by 5 bases and J by 9 bases, leaving 11 bases between them. The CDR3 runs to 13 residues. CDR3 nucleotides: TGTGCCAGCAGCACCGACAGACGTTCACCCCTCCACTTT. Translated, it gives CASSTDRRSPLHF.

Ten or more counts support this clonotype. The rearrangement joins TRBV7-2 to TRBJ1-2; maybe TRBD1 (5 bases). Germline CDR1 is SGHTA and CDR2 is FQGNSA. V was shortened by 0 bases and J by 10 bases, with 12 bases between the two germline ends. This CDR3 has 13 amino acids. The DNA for the CDR3 is TGTGCCAGCAGCTTAGCGGGAGGGGTTGACTACACCTTC. This translates into CASSLAGGVDYTF.

V gene TRBV27 combines with J gene TRBJ1-2; D unresolved. The germline V gene encodes CDR1 MNHEY and CDR2 SMNVEV (reference sequence). V was cut by 3 bases and J by 1 base, with 6 bases left in between. The CDR3 has 13 amino acids. In nucleotides, the CDR3 is TGTGCCAGCAGTTTTAGACTTAACTATGGCTACACCTTC. This codes for CASSFRLNYGYTF.